Listed below are T cell receptor beta chains from one sample, sequenced in a study of shared clonotypes between healthy human individuals. Here immunoSEQ multiplex PCR was the method, and the copy in TCRdb shows in-frame clones only, minus some. Of roughly 2,500,000 clones in the sample, under 95% are singletons; the top ten hold 0.36%. What was sequenced was naive CD4+ T cells from PBMCs. All receptors come from a man aged 18-30 years in good health. Some clones in this sample may be carry-over from other donors' samples. CDR3s include the opening cysteine and the closing phenylalanine or tryptophan. Each record gives: V gene, D gene, clone size, J gene, CDR3 protein, CDR3 DNA. A D gene is named only where the DNA matches it firmly. Part of the rows lack a size; the others show once, few, many or a class for expanded clones.

V gene: TRBV7-7
D gene: -
clone size: -
J gene: TRBJ2-5
CDR3 protein: CASSLNPTGPGETQYF
CDR3 DNA: TGTGCCAGCAGCTTGAACCCGACAGGCCCGGGGGAGACCCAGTACTTC

V gene: TRBV5-1
D gene: TRBD1
clone size: -
J gene: TRBJ2-1
CDR3 protein: CASSADRVLNEQFF
CDR3 DNA: TGCGCCAGCAGCGCGGACAGGGTACTGAATGAGCAGTTCTTC

V gene: TRBV21-1
D gene: -
clone size: -
J gene: TRBJ1-2
CDR3 protein: CASSLASGTLDYGYTF
CDR3 DNA: TGTGCCAGCAGCCTAGCCTCCGGGACACTGGACTATGGCTACACCTTC

V gene: TRBV28
D gene: TRBD1
clone size: once
J gene: TRBJ2-1
CDR3 protein: CASSFSRDRGSGGNEQFF
CDR3 DNA: TGTGCCAGCAGTTTTAGTCGGGACAGGGGGTCAGGCGGCAATGAGCAGTTCTTC

V gene: TRBV30
D gene: -
clone size: -
J gene: TRBJ2-7
CDR3 protein: CAWIMGYEQYF
CDR3 DNA: TGTGCCTGGATTATGGGCTACGAGCAGTACTTC

V gene: TRBV10-1
D gene: -
clone size: -
J gene: TRBJ2-2
CDR3 protein: CASSEGGLAGELFF
CDR3 DNA: TGCGCCAGCAGTGAGGGGGGATTAGCCGGGGAGCTGTTTTTT

V gene: TRBV4-2
D gene: -
clone size: -
J gene: TRBJ2-1
CDR3 protein: CASSLGRPVYNEQFF
CDR3 DNA: TGTGCCAGCAGCCTAGGGCGCCCGGTCTACAATGAGCAGTTCTTC

V gene: TRBV10-3
D gene: TRBD2
clone size: once
J gene: TRBJ2-1
CDR3 protein: CAIRPAGGGNEQFF
CDR3 DNA: TGTGCCATCAGGCCAGCGGGGGGAGGGAATGAGCAGTTCTTC

V gene: TRBV28
D gene: TRBD1
clone size: -
J gene: TRBJ1-1
CDR3 protein: CASTTGGAGPVTEAFF
CDR3 DNA: TGTGCCAGCACCACAGGGGGCGCCGGGCCGGTCACTGAAGCTTTCTTT

V gene: TRBV28
D gene: TRBD1
clone size: -
J gene: TRBJ2-7
CDR3 protein: CASSSGGQGFYEQYF
CDR3 DNA: TGTGCCAGCAGTTCCGGAGGACAGGGTTTCTACGAGCAGTACTTC

V gene: TRBV11-3
D gene: TRBD2
clone size: -
J gene: TRBJ2-3
CDR3 protein: CASSRSGRGTDTQYF
CDR3 DNA: TGTGCCAGCAGCCGTAGCGGGAGGGGCACAGATACGCAGTATTTT

V gene: TRBV18
D gene: TRBD1
clone size: -
J gene: TRBJ1-2
CDR3 protein: CASSSIQGLGGEGYTF
CDR3 DNA: TGTGCCAGCTCATCCATACAGGGGCTGGGAGGGGAAGGCTACACCTTC

V gene: TRBV14
D gene: -
clone size: -
J gene: TRBJ1-1
CDR3 protein: CASSQELAGTEAFF
CDR3 DNA: TGTGCCAGCAGCCAAGAACTGGCCGGCACTGAAGCTTTCTTT

V gene: TRBV6-1
D gene: TRBD1
clone size: -
J gene: TRBJ2-7
CDR3 protein: CASRIRDSTYEQYF
CDR3 DNA: TGTGCCAGCAGGATCCGGGACAGCACCTACGAGCAGTACTTC

V gene: TRBV18
D gene: -
clone size: -
J gene: TRBJ2-5
CDR3 protein: CASSPGFQETQYF
CDR3 DNA: TGTGCCAGCTCCCCCGGGTTTCAAGAGACCCAGTACTTC

V gene: TRBV7-2
D gene: TRBD1
clone size: -
J gene: TRBJ2-7
CDR3 protein: CASSSAGTGGSPYEQYF
CDR3 DNA: TGTGCCAGCAGCTCCGCGGGGACAGGGGGCAGTCCCTACGAGCAGTACTTC

V gene: TRBV19
D gene: -
clone size: -
J gene: TRBJ2-1
CDR3 protein: CASILPRPNEQFF
CDR3 DNA: TGTGCCAGTATCCTCCCCCGGCCCAATGAGCAGTTCTTC

V gene: TRBV5-1
D gene: TRBD1
clone size: -
J gene: TRBJ2-1
CDR3 protein: CASSPGTGSGNEQFF
CDR3 DNA: TGCGCCAGCAGCCCCGGGACAGGGTCAGGCAATGAGCAGTTCTTC

V gene: TRBV19
D gene: -
clone size: -
J gene: TRBJ1-6
CDR3 protein: CASSIGGNYNSPLHF
CDR3 DNA: TGTGCCAGTAGTATTGGGGGCAACTATAATTCACCCCTCCACTTT

V gene: TRBV21-1
D gene: -
clone size: -
J gene: TRBJ2-7
CDR3 protein: CASSKFRWNYEQYF
CDR3 DNA: TGTGCCAGCAGCAAATTTCGGTGGAACTACGAGCAGTACTTC

V gene: TRBV11-2
D gene: -
clone size: -
J gene: TRBJ2-1
CDR3 protein: CASSLRARANEQFF
CDR3 DNA: TGTGCCAGCAGCTTAAGGGCTCGGGCCAATGAGCAGTTCTTC

V gene: TRBV10-3
D gene: -
clone size: -
J gene: TRBJ1-2
CDR3 protein: CAAGDGSYGYTF
CDR3 DNA: TGTGCCGCCGGGGACGGTTCCTATGGCTACACCTTC

V gene: TRBV14
D gene: TRBD2
clone size: -
J gene: TRBJ2-1
CDR3 protein: CASSRAGLEQFF
CDR3 DNA: TGTGCCAGCAGTCGAGCGGGGCTCGAGCAGTTCTTC

V gene: TRBV18
D gene: -
clone size: -
J gene: TRBJ1-3
CDR3 protein: CASSPRGSGNTIYF
CDR3 DNA: TGTGCCAGCTCACCTAGGGGATCAGGAAACACCATATATTTT

V gene: TRBV5-5
D gene: -
clone size: -
J gene: TRBJ2-7
CDR3 protein: CASSPTMGYEQYF
CDR3 DNA: TGTGCCAGCAGCCCTACCATGGGCTACGAGCAGTACTTC

V gene: TRBV5-5
D gene: -
clone size: -
J gene: TRBJ2-7
CDR3 protein: CASSLVSYEQYF
CDR3 DNA: TGTGCCAGCAGCTTGGTTTCCTACGAGCAGTACTTC

V gene: TRBV28
D gene: -
clone size: -
J gene: TRBJ1-6
CDR3 protein: CASSFRDIPLHF
CDR3 DNA: TGTGCCAGCAGCTTCCGGGACATTCCCCTCCACTTT

V gene: TRBV4-1
D gene: TRBD2
clone size: -
J gene: TRBJ2-5
CDR3 protein: CASSQERKASGGPQETQYF
CDR3 DNA: TGCGCCAGCAGCCAAGAGCGGAAGGCTAGCGGGGGCCCCCAAGAGACCCAGTACTTC

V gene: TRBV4-2
D gene: TRBD2
clone size: -
J gene: TRBJ2-1
CDR3 protein: CASRRSGGANEQFF
CDR3 DNA: TGTGCCAGCCGTAGGAGCGGGGGCGCGAATGAGCAGTTCTTC

V gene: TRBV7-9
D gene: -
clone size: -
J gene: TRBJ1-6
CDR3 protein: CASNKAHTSGSYNSPLHF
CDR3 DNA: TGTGCCAGCAACAAAGCCCACACATCAGGGAGTTATAATTCACCCCTCCACTTT

V gene: TRBV11-2
D gene: -
clone size: -
J gene: TRBJ2-2
CDR3 protein: CASSPIQGPITGELFF
CDR3 DNA: TGTGCCAGCAGCCCGATTCAGGGGCCAATCACCGGGGAGCTGTTTTTT

V gene: TRBV10-3
D gene: TRBD1
clone size: -
J gene: TRBJ2-7
CDR3 protein: CAISDVTGGEQYF
CDR3 DNA: TGTGCCATCAGTGACGTTACAGGGGGCGAGCAGTACTTC

V gene: TRBV18
D gene: -
clone size: -
J gene: TRBJ1-4
CDR3 protein: CASSPTGLRGKLFF
CDR3 DNA: TGTGCCAGCTCACCGACAGGTCTCCGAGGAAAACTGTTTTTT

V gene: TRBV7-9
D gene: -
clone size: -
J gene: TRBJ1-2
CDR3 protein: CASSSDSRVNTF
CDR3 DNA: TGTGCCAGCAGCTCCGATTCCCGGGTCAACACCTTC

V gene: TRBV2
D gene: -
clone size: once
J gene: TRBJ1-2
CDR3 protein: CASSDGVSNYGYTF
CDR3 DNA: TGTGCCAGCAGCGACGGAGTTTCGAACTATGGCTACACCTTC

V gene: TRBV4-3
D gene: -
clone size: -
J gene: TRBJ1-4
CDR3 protein: CASSQDRGERNEKLFF
CDR3 DNA: TGCGCCAGCAGCCAAGATAGAGGGGAGCGAAATGAAAAACTGTTTTTT

V gene: TRBV27
D gene: TRBD1
clone size: -
J gene: TRBJ2-3
CDR3 protein: CATRDRASVADTQYF
CDR3 DNA: TGTGCCACCAGGGACAGGGCTAGCGTCGCAGATACGCAGTATTTT

V gene: TRBV7-6
D gene: TRBD2
clone size: -
J gene: TRBJ2-5
CDR3 protein: CASSLNSGRSETQYF
CDR3 DNA: TGTGCCAGCAGCTTAAATAGCGGGAGGTCGGAGACCCAGTACTTC

V gene: TRBV7-3
D gene: TRBD2
clone size: -
J gene: TRBJ2-7
CDR3 protein: CASSSRLAGGGDEQYF
CDR3 DNA: TGTGCCAGCAGCTCCCGACTAGCGGGAGGAGGAGACGAGCAGTACTTC

V gene: TRBV7-9
D gene: TRBD2
clone size: -
J gene: TRBJ2-1
CDR3 protein: CASSLNSGAYNEQFF
CDR3 DNA: TGTGCCAGCAGCTTAAACAGCGGGGCCTACAATGAGCAGTTCTTC

V gene: TRBV19
D gene: TRBD1
clone size: -
J gene: TRBJ2-3
CDR3 protein: CASSTASRGFSTDTQYF
CDR3 DNA: TGTGCCAGCAGCACAGCGAGCAGGGGGTTCTCCACAGATACGCAGTATTTT

V gene: TRBV2
D gene: -
clone size: once
J gene: TRBJ1-6
CDR3 protein: CASNNIGDNSPLHF
CDR3 DNA: TGTGCCAGTAATAACATAGGAGATAATTCACCCCTCCACTTT

V gene: TRBV29-1
D gene: -
clone size: -
J gene: TRBJ2-2
CDR3 protein: CSVAWETGELFF
CDR3 DNA: TGCAGCGTTGCGTGGGAAACCGGGGAGCTGTTTTTT

V gene: TRBV27
D gene: -
clone size: -
J gene: TRBJ2-7
CDR3 protein: CASRPGGPAGAYEQYF
CDR3 DNA: TGTGCCAGCAGACCAGGCGGGCCCGCAGGGGCCTACGAGCAGTACTTC

V gene: TRBV18
D gene: -
clone size: -
J gene: TRBJ1-5
CDR3 protein: CASSPTAASNQPQHF
CDR3 DNA: TGTGCCAGCTCTCCCACAGCGGCTAGCAATCAGCCCCAGCATTTT

V gene: TRBV28
D gene: -
clone size: -
J gene: TRBJ2-7
CDR3 protein: CASSQGYYEQYF
CDR3 DNA: TGTGCCAGCAGTCAGGGTTATTACGAGCAGTACTTC

V gene: TRBV20-1
D gene: -
clone size: -
J gene: TRBJ2-7
CDR3 protein: CSARERYEQYF
CDR3 DNA: TGCAGTGCTAGAGAACGCTACGAGCAGTACTTC

V gene: TRBV5-1
D gene: TRBD1
clone size: -
J gene: TRBJ1-1
CDR3 protein: CASSAMGQGNTEAFF
CDR3 DNA: TGCGCCAGCAGCGCGATGGGACAGGGAAACACTGAAGCTTTCTTT

V gene: TRBV28
D gene: TRBD2
clone size: -
J gene: TRBJ2-1
CDR3 protein: CASTGGLAGNNEQFF
CDR3 DNA: TGTGCCAGCACAGGGGGGCTAGCGGGAAACAATGAGCAGTTCTTC

V gene: TRBV7-3
D gene: TRBD2
clone size: -
J gene: TRBJ2-1
CDR3 protein: CASSPSAGVYNEQFF
CDR3 DNA: TGTGCCAGCAGCCCGAGCGCGGGAGTCTACAATGAGCAGTTCTTC

V gene: TRBV4-1
D gene: TRBD1
clone size: -
J gene: TRBJ1-2
CDR3 protein: CASSQTGTGGNYGYTF
CDR3 DNA: TGCGCCAGCAGCCAGACCGGGACAGGGGGTAACTATGGCTACACCTTC

V gene: TRBV7-2
D gene: -
clone size: -
J gene: TRBJ2-3
CDR3 protein: CASSLTGGKNTQYF
CDR3 DNA: TGTGCCAGCAGCTTAACCGGGGGTAAAAATACGCAGTATTTT

V gene: TRBV10-2
D gene: -
clone size: few
J gene: TRBJ2-1
CDR3 protein: CASSANDEQFF
CDR3 DNA: TGCGCCAGCAGTGCAAACGATGAGCAGTTCTTC

V gene: TRBV28
D gene: -
clone size: -
J gene: TRBJ1-1
CDR3 protein: CASSWHRGGTEAFF
CDR3 DNA: TGTGCCAGCAGTTGGCATAGGGGGGGCACTGAAGCTTTCTTT

V gene: TRBV5-1
D gene: TRBD2
clone size: -
J gene: TRBJ2-1
CDR3 protein: CASSWGLASYNEQFF
CDR3 DNA: TGCGCCAGCAGCTGGGGACTAGCCTCCTACAATGAGCAGTTCTTC

V gene: TRBV19
D gene: -
clone size: once
J gene: TRBJ1-2
CDR3 protein: CASSVGTNYGYTF
CDR3 DNA: TGTGCCAGTAGTGTCGGGACTAACTATGGCTACACCTTC

V gene: TRBV7-9
D gene: -
clone size: -
J gene: TRBJ2-1
CDR3 protein: CASTPWQYNEQFF
CDR3 DNA: TGTGCCAGCACCCCCTGGCAGTACAATGAGCAGTTCTTC

V gene: TRBV2
D gene: TRBD1
clone size: -
J gene: TRBJ2-7
CDR3 protein: CASSEQGESYEQYF
CDR3 DNA: TGTGCCAGCAGTGAGCAGGGGGAATCCTACGAGCAGTACTTC

V gene: TRBV28
D gene: -
clone size: -
J gene: TRBJ1-5
CDR3 protein: CASRFDGRPEQPQHF
CDR3 DNA: TGTGCCAGCAGATTCGACGGGAGACCGGAGCAGCCCCAGCATTTT